This section outlines one T cell receptor beta chain sequence together with its context. The J segment lost 1 base and the V segment lost 2 bases, leaving 11 bases of the junction unmatched. There are 17 residues in the CDR3. Germline V gene data show CDR1 as MDHEN and CDR2 as SYDVKM. The data were taken from a study of T cell changes during pregnancy in multiple sclerosis. TCRdb keeps only in-frame clones here, not all; method: immunoSEQ multiplex PCR. The data show 130,000 or so clones, around 97% seen once. The starting material was peripheral blood, obtained after pregnancy. This receptor was obtained from a female donor with multiple sclerosis, enrolled in a pregnancy study. The chain joins TRBV28 to TRBJ2-7, with 7 bases matching TRBD2. For the CDR3, the DNA is TGTGCCAGCAGTTTAGTCTACGGGGGAGGGCCATCCTACGAGCAGTACTTC. It specifies CASSLVYGGGPSYEQYF. Filled out from reference TRBV28 and TRBJ2-7, the complete variable domain reads DVKVTQSSRYLVKRTGEKVFLECVQDMDHENMFWYRQDPGLGLRLIYFSYDVKMKEKGDIPEGYSVSREKKERFSLILESASTNQTSMYLCASSLVYGGGPSYEQYFGPGTRLTVT.